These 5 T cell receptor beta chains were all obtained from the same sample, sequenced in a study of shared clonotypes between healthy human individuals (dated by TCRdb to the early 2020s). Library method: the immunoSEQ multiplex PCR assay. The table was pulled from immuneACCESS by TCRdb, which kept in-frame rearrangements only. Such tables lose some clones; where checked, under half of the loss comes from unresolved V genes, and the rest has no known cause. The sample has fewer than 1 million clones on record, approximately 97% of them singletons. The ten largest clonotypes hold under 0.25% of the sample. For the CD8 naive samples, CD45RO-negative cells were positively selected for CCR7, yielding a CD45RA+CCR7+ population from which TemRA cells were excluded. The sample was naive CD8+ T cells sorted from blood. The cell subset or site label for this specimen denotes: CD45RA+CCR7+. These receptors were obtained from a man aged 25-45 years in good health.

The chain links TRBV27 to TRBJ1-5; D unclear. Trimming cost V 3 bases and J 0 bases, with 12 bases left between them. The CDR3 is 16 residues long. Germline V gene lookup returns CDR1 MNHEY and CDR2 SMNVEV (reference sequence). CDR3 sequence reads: CASSLLGRVSNQPQHF. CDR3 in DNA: TGTGCCAGCAGTTTGCTCGGAAGGGTTAGCAATCAGCCCCAGCATTTT.

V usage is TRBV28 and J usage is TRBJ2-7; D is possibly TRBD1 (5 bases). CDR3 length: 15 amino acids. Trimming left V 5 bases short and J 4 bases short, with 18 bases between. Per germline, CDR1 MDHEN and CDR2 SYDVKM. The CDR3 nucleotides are TGTGCCAGCAGTACACTGACAGACGCCACATACGAGCAGTACTTC. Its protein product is CASSTLTDATYEQYF.

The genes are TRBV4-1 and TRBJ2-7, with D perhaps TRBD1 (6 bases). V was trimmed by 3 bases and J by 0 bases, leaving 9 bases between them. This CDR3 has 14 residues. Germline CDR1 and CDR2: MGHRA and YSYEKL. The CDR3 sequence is CASSQWTDSYEQYF. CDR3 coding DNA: TGCGCCAGCAGCCAGTGGACAGACTCCTACGAGCAGTACTTC.

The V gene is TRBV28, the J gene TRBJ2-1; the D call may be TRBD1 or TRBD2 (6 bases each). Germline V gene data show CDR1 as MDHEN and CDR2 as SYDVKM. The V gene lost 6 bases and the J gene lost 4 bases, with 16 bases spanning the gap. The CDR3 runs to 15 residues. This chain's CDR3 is CASSLPGASYNEQFF. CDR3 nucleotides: TGTGCCAGCAGCCTACCGGGGGCTTCGTACAATGAGCAGTTCTTC. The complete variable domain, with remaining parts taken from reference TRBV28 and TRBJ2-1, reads DVKVTQSSRYLVKRTGEKVFLECVQDMDHENMFWYRQDPGLGLRLIYFSYDVKMKEKGDIPEGYSVSREKKERFSLILESASTNQTSMYLCASSLPGASYNEQFFGPGTRLTVL.

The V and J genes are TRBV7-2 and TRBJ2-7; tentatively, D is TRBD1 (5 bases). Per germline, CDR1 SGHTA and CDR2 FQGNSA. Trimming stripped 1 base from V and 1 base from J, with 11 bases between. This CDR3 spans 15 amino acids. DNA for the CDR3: TGTGCCAGCAGCTTAGTTATGGCAGGGTCCTACGAGCAGTACTTC. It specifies CASSLVMAGSYEQYF. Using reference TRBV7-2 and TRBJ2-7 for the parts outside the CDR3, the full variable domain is GAGVSQSPSNKVTEKGKDVELRCDPISGHTALYWYRQSLGQGLEFLIYFQGNSAPDKSGLPSDRFSAERTGGSVSTLTIQRTQQEDSAVYLCASSLVMAGSYEQYFGPGTRLTVT.